This TCR beta chain emerged from a study of neurological immune-mediated disorders. The unsorted libraries had their origin in 2 million PBMCs stored at -80 C. cDNA was made by 5'RACE with 10-nucleotide random UMIs. One entry per CDR3 protein, called by TCRdb with MiXCR from the 5' RACE reads. The table lists tens of thousands of distinct CDR3 sequences, 10% of them singletons. The CDR3 contains 9 residues. The V gene lost 3 bases and the J gene lost 14 bases, with 8 bases spanning the gap. Per germline, CDR1 SQVTM and CDR2 ANQGSEA. Study results and caveats: Private repertoires in all groups were suggested by the finding that expanded clones across subjects shared no CDR3 amino acid sequences. Multiple sclerosis patients had less TCR clonal expansion than even healthy controls, unlike HTLV-1-associated myelopathy.

Regarding this clonotype: Its antigen is still unknown.

The sequenced material came from PBMCs. The V call is TRBV29-1, the J call TRBJ2-1; no firm D call. This clonotype was sampled from a man aged 40-49 years in good health. CDR3 nucleotides: TGCAGCGTTGATGGTGATGAGTTCTTC. Protein: CSVDGDEFF.